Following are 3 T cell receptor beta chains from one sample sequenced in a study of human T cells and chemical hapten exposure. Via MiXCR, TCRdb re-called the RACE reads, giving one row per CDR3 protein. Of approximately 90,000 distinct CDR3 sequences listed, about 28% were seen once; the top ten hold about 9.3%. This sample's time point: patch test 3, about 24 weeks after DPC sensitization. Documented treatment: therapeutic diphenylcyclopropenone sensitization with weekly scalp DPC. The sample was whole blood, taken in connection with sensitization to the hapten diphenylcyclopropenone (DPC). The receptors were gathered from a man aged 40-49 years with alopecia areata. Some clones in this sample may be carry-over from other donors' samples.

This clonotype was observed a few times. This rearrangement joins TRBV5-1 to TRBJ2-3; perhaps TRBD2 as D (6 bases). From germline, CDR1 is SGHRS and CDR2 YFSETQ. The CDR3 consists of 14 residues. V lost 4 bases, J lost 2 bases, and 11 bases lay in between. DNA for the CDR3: TGCGCCAGCAGCGTCGGGAGAGCCACAGATACGCAGTATTTT. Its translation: CASSVGRATDTQYF. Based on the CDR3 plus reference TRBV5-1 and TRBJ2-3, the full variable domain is KAGVTQTPRYLIKTRGQQVTLSCSPISGHRSVSWYQQTPGQGLQFLFEYFSETQRNKGNFPGRFSGRQFSNSRSEMNVSTLELGDSALYLCASSVGRATDTQYFGPGTRLTVL.

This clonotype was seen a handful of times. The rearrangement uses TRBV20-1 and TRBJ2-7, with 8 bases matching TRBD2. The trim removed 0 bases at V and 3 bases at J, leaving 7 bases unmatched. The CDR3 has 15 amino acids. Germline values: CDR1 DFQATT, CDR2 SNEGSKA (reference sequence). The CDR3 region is CSARDLAGGYYEQYF. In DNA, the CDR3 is TGCAGTGCTAGAGATTTGGCGGGAGGCTACTACGAGCAGTACTTC.

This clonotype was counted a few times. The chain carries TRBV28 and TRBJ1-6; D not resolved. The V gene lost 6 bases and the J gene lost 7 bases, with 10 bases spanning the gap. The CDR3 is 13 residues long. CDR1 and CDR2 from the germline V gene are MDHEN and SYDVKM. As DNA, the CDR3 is TGTGCCAGCAGCAGAGAGGGAAATTCACCCCTCCACTTT. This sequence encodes CASSREGNSPLHF.